This T cell receptor beta chain was captured in a study of T-cell memory formation after mild COVID-19. Via MiXCR, TCRdb re-called the 5' RACE reads, giving one row per CDR3 protein. Of about 110,000 distinct CDR3 sequences listed, under 15% were seen once; the top ten hold less than 45%. Study-wide results and caveats: CD4+ contracting clones were found mainly in CM and EM, and CD8+ ones in EMRA.

The V and J ends lost 1 base and 4 bases respectively, with 14 bases between them. The germline V gene encodes CDR1 SGHAT and CDR2 FQNNGV. The CDR3 is 16 residues long. Remarks on this clonotype: Its antigen is as yet unknown.

Sequencing input: PBMCs or a T cell subset sorted from them (not recorded which). The TCR was taken from a man aged 18 to 30 who had mild COVID-19 (a few samples of this study predate the infection). Cell type and time point are not known. The chain employs TRBV11-2 and TRBJ2-1, with D perhaps assigned TRBD1 or TRBD2 (5 bases each). The CDR3 reads CASSLVVEGPYNEQFF. CDR3 nucleotides: TGTGCCAGCAGCTTAGTAGTCGAGGGGCCATACAATGAGCAGTTCTTC.